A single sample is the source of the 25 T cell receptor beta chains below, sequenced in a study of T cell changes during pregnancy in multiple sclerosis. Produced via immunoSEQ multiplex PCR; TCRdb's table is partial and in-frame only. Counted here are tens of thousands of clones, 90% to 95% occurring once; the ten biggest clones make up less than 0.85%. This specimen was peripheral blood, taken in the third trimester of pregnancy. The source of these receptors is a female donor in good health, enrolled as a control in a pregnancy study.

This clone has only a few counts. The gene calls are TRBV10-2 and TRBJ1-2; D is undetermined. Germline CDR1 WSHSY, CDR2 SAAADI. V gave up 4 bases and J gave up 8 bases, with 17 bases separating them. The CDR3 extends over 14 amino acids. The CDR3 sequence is CASSAGNPTRGYTF. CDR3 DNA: TGCGCCAGCAGTGCCGGGAACCCGACTAGGGGCTACACCTTC.

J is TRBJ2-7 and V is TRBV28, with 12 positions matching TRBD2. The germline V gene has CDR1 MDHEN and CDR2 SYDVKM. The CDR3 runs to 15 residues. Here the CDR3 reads CGARGTTSGSYEQYF. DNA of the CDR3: TGTGGCGCCAGGGGGACGACTAGCGGGAGTTACGAGCAGTACTTC.

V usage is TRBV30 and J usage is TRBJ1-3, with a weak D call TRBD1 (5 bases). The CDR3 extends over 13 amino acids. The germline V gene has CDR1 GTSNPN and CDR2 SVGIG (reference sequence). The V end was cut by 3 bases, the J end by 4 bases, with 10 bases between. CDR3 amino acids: CAWSEGAGNTIYF. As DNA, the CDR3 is TGTGCCTGGAGCGAAGGGGCGGGAAACACCATATATTTT.

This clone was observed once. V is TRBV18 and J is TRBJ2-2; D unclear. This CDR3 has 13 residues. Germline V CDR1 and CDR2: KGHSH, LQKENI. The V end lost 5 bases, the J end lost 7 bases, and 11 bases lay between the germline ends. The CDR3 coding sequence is TGTGCCAGCTCAAACAGAACCGTCGGGGAGCTGTTTTTT. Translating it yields CASSNRTVGELFF. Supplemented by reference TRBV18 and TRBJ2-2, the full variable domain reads NAGVMQNPRHLVRRRGQEARLRCSPMKGHSHVYWYRQLPEEGLKFMVYLQKENIIDESGMPKERFSAEFPKEGPSILRIQQVVRGDSAAYFCASSNRTVGELFFGEGSRLTVL.

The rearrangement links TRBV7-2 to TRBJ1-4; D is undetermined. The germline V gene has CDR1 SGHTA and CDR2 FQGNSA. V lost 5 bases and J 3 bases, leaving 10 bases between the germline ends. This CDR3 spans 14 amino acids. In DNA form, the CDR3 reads TGTGCCAGCAGCCAAACAATTGCTAATGAAAAACTGTTTTTT. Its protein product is CASSQTIANEKLFF.

As DNA, the CDR3 is TGTGCCAGCAGCTTAGTTGGGGGGACCTATGGCTACACCTTC. Its translation is CASSLVGGTYGYTF. This rearrangement joins TRBV7-9 to TRBJ1-2; the D gene is possibly TRBD1 (5 bases). Germline loops: CDR1 SEHNR, CDR2 FQNEAQ (reference sequence). This CDR3 has 14 residues. V was trimmed by 1 base and J by 4 bases, leaving 10 bases between them. Variable domain in full (rest from reference TRBV7-9 and TRBJ1-2): DTGVSQNPRHKITKRGQNVTFRCDPISEHNRLYWYRQTLGQGPEFLTYFQNEAQLEKSRLLSDRFSAERPKGSFSTLEIQRTEQGDSAMYLCASSLVGGTYGYTFGSGTRLTVV.

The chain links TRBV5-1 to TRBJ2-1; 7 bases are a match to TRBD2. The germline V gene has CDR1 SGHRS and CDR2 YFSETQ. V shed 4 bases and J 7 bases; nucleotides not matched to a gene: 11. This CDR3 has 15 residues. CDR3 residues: CASSLTVLAVNEQFF. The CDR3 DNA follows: TGCGCCAGCAGCCTCACCGTCCTAGCGGTTAATGAGCAGTTCTTC. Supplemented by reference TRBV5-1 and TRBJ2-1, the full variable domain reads KAGVTQTPRYLIKTRGQQVTLSCSPISGHRSVSWYQQTPGQGLQFLFEYFSETQRNKGNFPGRFSGRQFSNSRSEMNVSTLELGDSALYLCASSLTVLAVNEQFFGPGTRLTVL.

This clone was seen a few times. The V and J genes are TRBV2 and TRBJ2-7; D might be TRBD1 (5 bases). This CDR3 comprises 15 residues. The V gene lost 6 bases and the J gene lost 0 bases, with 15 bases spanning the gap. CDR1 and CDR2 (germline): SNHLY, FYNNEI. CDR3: CASRWEGALSYEQYF. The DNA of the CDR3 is TGTGCCAGCAGATGGGAAGGGGCCCTCTCCTACGAGCAGTACTTC.

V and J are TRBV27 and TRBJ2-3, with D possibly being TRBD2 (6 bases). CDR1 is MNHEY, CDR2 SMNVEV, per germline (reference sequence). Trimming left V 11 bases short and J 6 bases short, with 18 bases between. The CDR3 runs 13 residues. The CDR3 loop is CASSSGGLDTQYF. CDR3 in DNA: TGTGCCTCTTCCTCCGGGGGTTTGGATACGCAGTATTTT.

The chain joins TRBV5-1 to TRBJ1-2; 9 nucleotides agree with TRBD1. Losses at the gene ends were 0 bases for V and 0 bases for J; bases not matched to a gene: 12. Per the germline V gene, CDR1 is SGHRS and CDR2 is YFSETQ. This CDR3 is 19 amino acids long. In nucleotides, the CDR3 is TGCGCCAGCAGCTTGGCCTACCCGGGACAGGGTTTTGCTAACTATGGCTACACCTTC. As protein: CASSLAYPGQGFANYGYTF.

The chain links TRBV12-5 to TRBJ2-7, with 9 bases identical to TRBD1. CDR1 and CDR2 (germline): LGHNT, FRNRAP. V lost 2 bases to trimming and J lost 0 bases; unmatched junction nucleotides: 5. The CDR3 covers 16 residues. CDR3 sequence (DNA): TGTGCTAGTGGTTTGTTACCGGGACAGGGCTCCTACGAGCAGTACTTC. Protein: CASGLLPGQGSYEQYF.

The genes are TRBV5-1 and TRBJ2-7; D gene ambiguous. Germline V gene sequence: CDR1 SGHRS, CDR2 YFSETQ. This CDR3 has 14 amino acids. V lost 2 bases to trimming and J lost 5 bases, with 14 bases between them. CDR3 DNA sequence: TGCGCCAGCAGCTTTGGATCAGCAGGCCACGAGCAGTACTTC. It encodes CASSFGSAGHEQYF.

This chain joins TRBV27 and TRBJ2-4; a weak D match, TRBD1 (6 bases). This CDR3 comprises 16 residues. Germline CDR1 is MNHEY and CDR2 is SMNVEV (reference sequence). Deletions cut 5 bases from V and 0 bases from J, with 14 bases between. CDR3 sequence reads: CASSDHRDLAKNIQYF. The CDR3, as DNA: TGTGCCAGCAGTGATCACAGGGATCTAGCCAAAAACATTCAGTACTTC.

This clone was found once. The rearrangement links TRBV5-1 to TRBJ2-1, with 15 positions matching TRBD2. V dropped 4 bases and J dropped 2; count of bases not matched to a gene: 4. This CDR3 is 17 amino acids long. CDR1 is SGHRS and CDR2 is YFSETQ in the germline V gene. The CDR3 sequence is CASSAGLAGGPYNEQFF. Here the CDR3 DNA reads TGCGCCAGCAGCGCGGGACTAGCGGGAGGTCCCTACAATGAGCAGTTCTTC.

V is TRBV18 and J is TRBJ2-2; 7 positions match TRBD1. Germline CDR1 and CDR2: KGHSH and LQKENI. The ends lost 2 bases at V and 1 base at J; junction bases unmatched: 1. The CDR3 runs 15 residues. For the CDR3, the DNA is TGTGCCAGCTCACCAAGGACAGGGAACACCGGGGAGCTGTTTTTT. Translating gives CASSPRTGNTGELFF.

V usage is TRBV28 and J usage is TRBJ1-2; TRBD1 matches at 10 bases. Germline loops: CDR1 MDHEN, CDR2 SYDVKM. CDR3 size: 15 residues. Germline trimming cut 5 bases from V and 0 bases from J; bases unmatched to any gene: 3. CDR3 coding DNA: TGTGCCAGCAGTACCGGGACAGGGGCTAACTATGGCTACACCTTC. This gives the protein CASSTGTGANYGYTF.

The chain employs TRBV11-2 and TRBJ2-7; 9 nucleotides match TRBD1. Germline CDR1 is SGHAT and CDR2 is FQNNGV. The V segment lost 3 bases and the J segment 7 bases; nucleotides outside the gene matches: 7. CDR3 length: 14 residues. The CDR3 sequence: CASSFPGQGREQYF. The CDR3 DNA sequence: TGTGCCAGCAGCTTCCCGGGACAGGGTCGGGAGCAGTACTTC.

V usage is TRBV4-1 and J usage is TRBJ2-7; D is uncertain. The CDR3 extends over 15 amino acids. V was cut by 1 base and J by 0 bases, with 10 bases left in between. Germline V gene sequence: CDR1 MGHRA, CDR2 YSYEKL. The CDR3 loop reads CASSQGALSSYEQYF. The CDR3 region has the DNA TGCGCCAGCAGCCAAGGAGCCCTGAGCTCCTACGAGCAGTACTTC.

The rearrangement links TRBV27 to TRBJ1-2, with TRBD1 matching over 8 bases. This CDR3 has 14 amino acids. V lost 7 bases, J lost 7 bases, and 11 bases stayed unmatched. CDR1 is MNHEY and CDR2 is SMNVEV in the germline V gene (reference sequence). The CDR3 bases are TGTGCCAGCAAGTGGCGGACAGGGTTGGGTGGCTACACCTTC. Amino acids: CASKWRTGLGGYTF.

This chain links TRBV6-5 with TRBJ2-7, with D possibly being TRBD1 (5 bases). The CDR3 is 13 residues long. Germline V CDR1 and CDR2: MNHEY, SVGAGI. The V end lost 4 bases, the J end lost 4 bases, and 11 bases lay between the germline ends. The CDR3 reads CASSSGPNYEQYF. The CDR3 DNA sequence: TGTGCCAGCAGTTCAGGGCCAAATTACGAGCAGTACTTC.

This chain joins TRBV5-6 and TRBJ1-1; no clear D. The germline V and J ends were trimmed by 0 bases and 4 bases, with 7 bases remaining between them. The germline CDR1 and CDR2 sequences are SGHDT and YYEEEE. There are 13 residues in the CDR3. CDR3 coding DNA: TGTGCCAGCAGCTTGGCTACAGTCACTGAAGCTTTCTTT. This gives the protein CASSLATVTEAFF.

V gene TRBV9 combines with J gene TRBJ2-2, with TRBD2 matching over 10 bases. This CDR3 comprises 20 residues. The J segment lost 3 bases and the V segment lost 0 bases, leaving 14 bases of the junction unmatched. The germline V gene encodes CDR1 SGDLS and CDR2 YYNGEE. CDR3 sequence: CASSVDRPSGSIADTGELFF. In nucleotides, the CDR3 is TGTGCCAGCAGCGTAGATCGTCCTAGCGGGAGCATAGCGGACACCGGGGAGCTGTTTTTT.

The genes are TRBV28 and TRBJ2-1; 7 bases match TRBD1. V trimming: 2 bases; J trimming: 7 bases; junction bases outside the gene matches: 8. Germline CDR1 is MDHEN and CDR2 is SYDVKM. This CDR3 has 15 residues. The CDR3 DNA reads TGTGCCAGCAGTTTAACGGGACAGTTGTGGAATGAGCAGTTCTTC. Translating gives CASSLTGQLWNEQFF.

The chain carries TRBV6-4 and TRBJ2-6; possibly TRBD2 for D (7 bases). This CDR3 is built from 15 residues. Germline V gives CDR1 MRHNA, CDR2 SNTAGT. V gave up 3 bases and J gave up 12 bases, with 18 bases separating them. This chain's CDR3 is CASSEHGRDIGVLTF. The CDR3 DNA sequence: TGTGCCAGCAGTGAACATGGGAGGGACATTGGCGTCCTGACTTTC.

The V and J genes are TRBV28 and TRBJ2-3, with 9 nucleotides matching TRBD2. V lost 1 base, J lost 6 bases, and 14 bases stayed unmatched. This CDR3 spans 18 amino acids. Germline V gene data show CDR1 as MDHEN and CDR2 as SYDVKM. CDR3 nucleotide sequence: TGTGCCAGCAGTTTATTTCGTGGCGGGGGGGCTTTGACGGATACGCAGTATTTT. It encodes CASSLFRGGGALTDTQYF.